These 5 T cell receptor beta chains originate from one sample sequenced in a study of T cell responses to AZD1222 COVID-19 vaccine. Data came from immunoSEQ multiplex PCR; TCRdb stores just in-frame clones and leaves some out. The repertoire has roughly 130,000 clones, 88% of them found once; the top ten carry under 20%. The sequencing here drew on peripheral blood, taken on day 0 of MenACWY control vaccination. These receptors all come from an adult in good health.

The sample holds one count of this clone. The chain recombines TRBV30 with TRBJ1-2; TRBD1 is a possible D gene (6 bases). Deletions cut 1 base from V and 8 bases from J, with 11 bases between. This CDR3 contains 12 residues. The germline CDR1 and CDR2 sequences are GTSNPN and SVGIG (reference sequence). Here the CDR3 reads CAWSGQGLGYTF. CDR3 sequence (DNA): TGTGCCTGGAGTGGGCAGGGGCTAGGCTACACCTTC.

The chain is built from TRBV6-5 and TRBJ1-3; 7 bases line up with TRBD1. The germline gives CDR1 MNHEY, CDR2 SVGAGI. Germline trimming cut 6 bases from V and 4 bases from J; bases unmatched to any gene: 3. CDR3 length equals 13 residues. CDR3 residues: CASRDRSGNTIYF. CDR3 coding DNA: TGTGCCAGCAGGGACAGGTCCGGAAACACCATATATTTT.

The V call is TRBV5-1, the J call TRBJ1-5; D ambiguous. CDR1 and CDR2 from the germline V gene are SGHRS and YFSETQ. Trimming pared 0 bases from V and 6 bases from J, leaving 7 bases between. The CDR3 loop spans 13 amino acids. The CDR3 DNA sequence: TGCGCCAGCAGCTTGGCCCCTACTCAGCCCCAGCATTTT. Translated, it gives CASSLAPTQPQHF. The full variable domain, with the rest looked up from reference TRBV5-1 and TRBJ1-5, is KAGVTQTPRYLIKTRGQQVTLSCSPISGHRSVSWYQQTPGQGLQFLFEYFSETQRNKGNFPGRFSGRQFSNSRSEMNVSTLELGDSALYLCASSLAPTQPQHFGDGTRLSIL.

The chain's CDR3 is CASSAGTSGRYEQYF. The CDR3 DNA reads as TGTGCCAGTAGCGCCGGGACTAGCGGGAGATACGAGCAGTACTTC. The rearrangement uses TRBV19 and TRBJ2-7; 14 bases align to TRBD2. Trimming at V came to 6 bases and at J to 4 bases, leaving 5 bases not matched to a gene. Germline assignment: CDR1 LNHDA and CDR2 SQIVND (reference sequence). The CDR3 is 15 residues long.

This clone showed up just a few times. J is TRBJ1-3 and V is TRBV19; a possible D gene is TRBD1 (6 bases). The CDR3 runs 13 residues. V was trimmed by 5 bases and J by 4 bases, leaving 9 bases between them. Germline loops: CDR1 LNHDA, CDR2 SQIVND (reference sequence). The CDR3: CASSGTLGNTIYF. For the CDR3, the DNA is TGTGCCAGTAGTGGGACACTCGGAAACACCATATATTTT.